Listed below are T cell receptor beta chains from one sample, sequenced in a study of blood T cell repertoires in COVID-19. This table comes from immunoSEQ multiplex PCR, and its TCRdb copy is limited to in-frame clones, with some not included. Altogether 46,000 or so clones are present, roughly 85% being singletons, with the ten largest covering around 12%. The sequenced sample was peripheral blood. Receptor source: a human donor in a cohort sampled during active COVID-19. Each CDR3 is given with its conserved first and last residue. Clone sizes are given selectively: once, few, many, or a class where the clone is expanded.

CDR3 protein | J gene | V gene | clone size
CASREQTSIQYF | TRBJ2-4 | TRBV28 | .
CASSMGTGAPYGYTF | TRBJ1-2 | TRBV19 | .
CASSLRLAGAGETQYF | TRBJ2-5 | TRBV5-4 | .
CATKHSGEGTGELFF | TRBJ2-2 | TRBV28 | few
CAWEGHPNTEAFF | TRBJ1-1 | TRBV30 | .
CASSGSDRNNSPLHF | TRBJ1-6 | TRBV9 | .
CASSPTGQETQYF | TRBJ2-5 | TRBV5-6 | once
CASSRDSSPNSPLHF | TRBJ1-6 | TRBV6-4 | few
CASNLMNTEAFF | TRBJ1-1 | TRBV6-6 | few
CASSHGDRGSRTEAFF | TRBJ1-1 | TRBV25-1 | .
CASSPIRSSGGQETQYF | TRBJ2-5 | TRBV18 | .
CASSWLASRVDEQFF | TRBJ2-1 | TRBV5-1 | .
CASSYRRNTEAFF | TRBJ1-1 | TRBV7-2 | .
CASSNSGGELGEQYF | TRBJ2-7 | TRBV7-2 | few
CASSPRGGNGYTF | TRBJ1-2 | TRBV7-9 | .
CASSLPRDSIYGYTF | TRBJ1-2 | TRBV7-9 | .
CASSATGFLNQPQHF | TRBJ1-5 | TRBV28 | .
CASSGEIAGGSFSYEQYF | TRBJ2-7 | TRBV11-2 | .
CAWSVPDRVMVWVTEAFF | TRBJ1-1 | TRBV30 | .
CSVVTGQGSEAFF | TRBJ1-1 | TRBV29-1 | .
CAWSVIQGVTEAFF | TRBJ1-1 | TRBV30 | .
CASRGEAGELFF | TRBJ2-2 | TRBV19 | few
CASSPRGGYYEKLFF | TRBJ1-4 | TRBV18 | .
CASSASRVGSGNTIYF | TRBJ1-3 | TRBV7-8 | .
CASSPEGGTEAFF | TRBJ1-1 | TRBV7-9 | .
CASSLGDLYRGGTEAFF | TRBJ1-1 | TRBV5-6 | .
CASSEGRGLTEAFF | TRBJ1-1 | TRBV6-1 | .
CAISESLGQHTF | TRBJ1-2 | TRBV10-3 | .
CASREVIEGNVLTF | TRBJ2-6 | TRBV11-2 | .
CASSFTGLPTVTDTQYF | TRBJ2-3 | TRBV7-8 | .
CASSSRQGSGYTF | TRBJ1-2 | TRBV12-3/TRBV12-4 | .
CASSQLATSGELFF | TRBJ2-2 | TRBV4-3 | .
CASSLVGGNQPQHF | TRBJ1-5 | TRBV7-9 | .
CASSGTPRRGQPQHF | TRBJ1-5 | TRBV2 | .
CASSLFSLRDHQETQYF | TRBJ2-5 | TRBV28 | .
CASSWGTGGNSPLHF | TRBJ1-6 | TRBV2 | once